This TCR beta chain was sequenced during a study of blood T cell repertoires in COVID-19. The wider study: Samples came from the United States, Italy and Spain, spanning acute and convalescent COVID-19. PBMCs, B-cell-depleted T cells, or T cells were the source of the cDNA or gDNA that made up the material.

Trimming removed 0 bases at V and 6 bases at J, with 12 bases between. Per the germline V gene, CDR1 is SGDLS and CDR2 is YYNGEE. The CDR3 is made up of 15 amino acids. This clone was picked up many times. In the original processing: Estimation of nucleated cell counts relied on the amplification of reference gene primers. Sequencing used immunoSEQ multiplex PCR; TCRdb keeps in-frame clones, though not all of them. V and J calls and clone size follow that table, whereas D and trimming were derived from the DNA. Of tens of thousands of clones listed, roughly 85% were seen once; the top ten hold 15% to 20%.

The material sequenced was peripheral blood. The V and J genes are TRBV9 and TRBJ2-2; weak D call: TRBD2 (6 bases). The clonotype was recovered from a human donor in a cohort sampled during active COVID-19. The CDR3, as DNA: TGTGCCAGCAGCGTAGTCGGGGGTGGCGCCGGGGAGCTGTTTTTT. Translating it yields CASSVVGGGAGELFF.